This T cell receptor beta chain stems from a study of T-cell memory formation after mild COVID-19. For the study at large: Clusters of TCRs were largely donor specific.

TCRdb re-derived calls from the 5' RACE reads in MiXCR, one entry per CDR3 protein. The sample yields roughly 500,000 distinct CDR3 sequences, over 20% seen once. In germline, CDR1 is MNHEY, CDR2 SVGAGI. After removal of 6 bases from V and 7 bases from J, the junction contained 11 bases not matched to a gene. The CDR3 has 16 residues. Sequences were obtained from PBMCs or a T cell subset sorted from them (not recorded which). V usage is TRBV6-5 and J usage is TRBJ1-6; 8 bases are a match to TRBD1. This clonotype was obtained from an adult woman who had mild COVID-19 (a few samples of this study predate the infection). Cell type and time point are not known. The CDR3 DNA reads TGTGCCAGCAGCTACGCCTGGACAGGGCAGAATTCACCCCTCCACTTT. Translating gives CASSYAWTGQNSPLHF.